This passage covers 5 T cell receptor beta chains from one sample sequenced in a study of T cells in Graves' hyperthyroidism and ophthalmopathy. Researchers took RNA transcripts and amplified the TCR beta CDR3 regions from them. The HTBI primer set drove a first-round RT-PCR of the TCR CDR3. TCRdb reprocessed the multiplex PCR reads with MiXCR, giving one entry per CDR3 protein. The sample lists more than 500,000 distinct CDR3 sequences, 15% to 20% occurring once. The sequencing input was blood. The receptors derive from a woman in her twenties or thirties with Graves' ophthalmopathy.

This clonotype was seen repeatedly, ten times or more. The genes are TRBV28 and TRBJ1-1; TRBD1 is a possible D gene (5 bases). The CDR3 covers 15 residues. Germline CDR1 and CDR2: MDHEN and SYDVKM. The germline V and J ends were trimmed by 6 bases and 4 bases, with 18 bases remaining between them. CDR3 in DNA: TGTGCCAGCAGAGGCGGAAGGGGTAGGGGCACTGAAGCTTTCTTT. This translates into CASRGGRGRGTEAFF.

The chain uses TRBV19 and TRBJ2-1; D perhaps matches TRBD1 (5 bases). This CDR3 contains 12 residues. The germline gives CDR1 LNHDA, CDR2 SQIVND (reference sequence). Deletions cut 3 bases from V and 9 bases from J, with 9 bases between. CDR3 in amino acids: CASSMATGEQFF. CDR3 DNA: TGTGCCAGTAGTATGGCTACAGGTGAGCAGTTCTTC.

V usage is TRBV6-1 and J usage is TRBJ2-1; D may be TRBD1 (6 bases). The CDR3 extends over 15 amino acids. Germline V lookup: CDR1 MNHNS, CDR2 SASEGT. The V and J ends lost 5 bases and 3 bases respectively, with 14 bases between them. The CDR3 here is CASSQIGQNYNEQFF. CDR3 DNA: TGTGCCAGCAGTCAGATAGGACAGAACTACAATGAGCAGTTCTTC.

The V and J genes are TRBV28 and TRBJ2-2, with 12 positions matching TRBD2. With 5 bases clipped from V and 3 bases from J, the junction kept 7 bases outside the gene matches. The germline V gene has CDR1 MDHEN and CDR2 SYDVKM. The CDR3 contains 17 residues. The CDR3: CASSRLAGGPDTGELFF. CDR3 sequence (DNA): TGTGCCAGCAGTCGCCTAGCGGGAGGGCCTGACACCGGGGAGCTGTTTTTT.

This clonotype was recorded at least ten times. The chain employs TRBV2 and TRBJ2-2, with D perhaps matching TRBD2 (6 bases). The V gene lost 1 base and the J gene lost 3 bases, with 9 bases spanning the gap. This CDR3 spans 15 amino acids. Per germline, CDR1 SNHLY and CDR2 FYNNEI. The CDR3 bases are TGTGCCAGCAGTGAAGGCGGGGCGTACACCGGGGAGCTGTTTTTT. This translates into CASSEGGAYTGELFF.